The source of this TCR beta chain is a study of T cell responses to AZD1222 COVID-19 vaccine. Germline CDR1 and CDR2: SGHNT and YENEEA. V shed 5 bases and J shed 12 bases, with 20 bases lying between them. There are 13 residues in the CDR3. The assay was immunoSEQ multiplex PCR, and TCRdb's table has in-frame clones only and misses some. This table holds approximately 210,000 clones, approximately 90% found once. Whole-study results and caveats: Baseline antibody screening turned up just 6 or 7 seropositive AZD1222 recipients. As reported, nearly half of all spike-specific TCRs target variant regions that are unmutated. Most donors were white British, females outnumbered males, and clonal diversity was possibly underestimated.

Only one count was recorded for this clone. The target antigen is unknown. This rearrangement joins TRBV11-3 to TRBJ2-7, with TRBD2 as a possible D gene (5 bases). The clonotype comes from an adult who received the AZD1222 COVID-19 vaccine. Sequences were derived from peripheral blood, sampled 28 days after the second AZD1222 dose. The CDR3 DNA is TGTGCCAGCAGCCACGCTTCTGCCGGGAAGGTGTACTTC. It translates to CASSHASAGKVYF.